This record covers a single TCR beta chain. This entry comes from a study of blood T cell repertoires in COVID-19. Background on the study: Samples came from the United States, Italy and Spain, spanning acute and convalescent COVID-19. T cells, B-cell-depleted T cells, or PBMCs supplied cDNA or gDNA.

Germline loops: CDR1 MNHEY, CDR2 SVGAGI. V gave up 2 bases and J gave up 0 bases, with 8 bases separating them. CDR3 length: 16 residues. TCRdb's copy holds only in-frame clones and misses some; the assay was immunoSEQ multiplex PCR. The profile covers more than 85,000 clones, with around 74% appearing a single time and 15% to 20% taken by the ten largest. The chain is built from TRBV6-5 and TRBJ2-6; maybe TRBD1 (6 bases). The clonotype comes from a woman between 70 and 85 years old with acute or convalescent COVID-19. Sequencing input: peripheral blood. DNA for the CDR3: TGTGCCAGCAGTTACGACAGGCCCTCTGGGGCCAACGTCCTGACTTTC. This translates into CASSYDRPSGANVLTF.